This T cell receptor (beta chain) was recorded in a study of brain T cells in children with intractable seizures. This CDR3 spans 20 amino acids. The J segment lost 4 bases and the V segment lost 2 bases, leaving 11 bases of the junction unmatched. The germline CDR1 and CDR2 sequences are MDHEN and SYDVKM. This sample's time point: blood from clinic visit 5 months post-surgery; TSC patient then seizure free. Libraries were prepared by immunoSEQ multiplex PCR; TCRdb keeps only in-frame clonotypes and omits some of them. The table includes about 340,000 clones, about 93% detected once. The sample consisted of peripheral blood, taken 4 to 5 months after surgery. The chain carries TRBV28 and TRBJ2-6; 13 positions match TRBD2. The receptor comes from a boy under three years old with tuberous sclerosis and intractable seizures. The CDR3 loop is CASSLTKTSGRNPGANVLTF. The CDR3 DNA is TGTGCCAGCAGTTTAACTAAGACTAGCGGGAGGAATCCGGGGGCCAACGTCCTGACTTTC.